This passage covers 21 T cell receptor beta chains from one sample sequenced in a study of cytotoxic CD8 clonotypes in ibrutinib-treated CLL. Only in-frame clones appear in the TCRdb table, and some are missing; sequencing was by immunoSEQ multiplex PCR. In the table there are approximately 48,000 clones, more than 45% of which are singletons. Sequencing was performed on PBMCs, taken after 12 months of ibrutinib treatment. The receptors come from a human donor with chronic lymphocytic leukemia.

This chain connects TRBV6-1 to TRBJ2-1; D is ambiguous. The CDR3 has 12 residues. Germline V CDR1 and CDR2: MNHNS, SASEGT. Trimming stripped 7 bases from V and 9 bases from J, with 13 bases between. The DNA of the CDR3 is TGTGCCAGCACCCCTACCGTGGGTGAGCAGTTCTTC. Residues: CASTPTVGEQFF.

The chain joins TRBV7-8 to TRBJ2-7, with 8 positions matching TRBD2. The CDR3 contains 15 residues. Germline CDR1 reads SGHVS; CDR2 reads FQNEAQ. The trim removed 4 bases at V and 4 bases at J, leaving 9 bases unmatched. The CDR3 nucleotides are TGTGCCAGCAGCTCCTTAGCGGGGACCCCTTACGAGCAGTACTTC. Its protein is CASSSLAGTPYEQYF.

The rearrangement joins TRBV7-3 to TRBJ2-2; TRBD1 matches at 7 bases. The CDR3 consists of 14 residues. Germline CDR1 is SGHTA and CDR2 is FQGTGA. The trim removed 5 bases at V and 6 bases at J, leaving 6 bases unmatched. CDR3: CASSVDRASGELFF. The CDR3 nucleotides read TGTGCCAGCAGCGTTGACAGGGCATCCGGGGAGCTGTTTTTT. The variable domain in full, with the rest retrieved from reference TRBV7-3 and TRBJ2-2, is GAGVSQTPSNKVTEKGKYVELRCDPISGHTALYWYRQSLGQGPEFLIYFQGTGAADDSGLPNDRFFAVRPEGSVSTLKIQRTERGDSAVYLCASSVDRASGELFFGEGSRLTVL.

The chain carries TRBV7-9 and TRBJ1-2, with D tentatively TRBD1 (5 bases). The V gene's germline CDR1 is SEHNR and CDR2 FQNEAQ (reference sequence). V lost 5 bases and J lost 4, with 17 bases in between. This CDR3 is 15 amino acids long. Here the CDR3 reads CASSPQVGDGYGYTF. DNA for the CDR3: TGTGCCAGCAGCCCTCAAGTGGGGGATGGCTATGGCTACACCTTC.

V is TRBV11-2 and J is TRBJ2-1; D may be TRBD1 (5 bases). V lost 6 bases, J lost 0 bases, and 15 bases lay in between. This CDR3 is built from 16 residues. Germline lookup yields CDR1 SGHAT and CDR2 FQNNGV. In nucleotides, the CDR3 is TGTGCCAGCAGGGGAACCTGGGGCCACTCCTACAATGAGCAGTTCTTC. This sequence encodes CASRGTWGHSYNEQFF.

The sample holds a few counts of this clone. The V gene is TRBV9, the J gene TRBJ2-4; D gene unclear. Trimming left V 4 bases short and J 1 base short, with 3 bases between. This CDR3 contains 12 residues. Per germline, CDR1 SGDLS and CDR2 YYNGEE. CDR3 sequence reads: CASSQAKNIQYF. CDR3 sequence (DNA): TGTGCCAGCAGCCAGGCCAAAAACATTCAGTACTTC.

The chain links TRBV27 to TRBJ1-5, with unresolved D. Trimming pared 1 base from V and 7 bases from J, leaving 11 bases between. Germline V gene sequence: CDR1 MNHEY, CDR2 SMNVEV (reference sequence). The CDR3 contains 14 residues. The CDR3 DNA follows: TGTGCCAGCAGTTTATACATTGGGGTACAGCCCCAGCATTTT. Protein product: CASSLYIGVQPQHF.

This chain joins TRBV30 and TRBJ2-7; tentative D call: TRBD1 (5 bases). This CDR3 is built from 14 residues. V lost 0 bases to trimming and J lost 9 bases, with 18 bases between them. In germline, CDR1 is GTSNPN, CDR2 SVGIG (reference sequence). The CDR3 nucleotides are TGTGCCTGGAGTGTACGTGGGGCTCCTATAGGGCAGTACTTC. It codes for CAWSVRGAPIGQYF.

V is TRBV9 and J is TRBJ2-1; no reliable D call. The CDR3 has 15 residues. Trimming removed 0 bases from V and 3 bases from J, with 10 bases in between. Germline CDR1 and CDR2: SGDLS and YYNGEE. The CDR3 reads CASSVDPAYYNEQFF. In nucleotides, the CDR3 is TGTGCCAGCAGCGTAGATCCAGCGTACTACAATGAGCAGTTCTTC. The variable domain in full, with the rest retrieved from reference TRBV9 and TRBJ2-1, is DSGVTQTPKHLITATGQRVTLRCSPRSGDLSVYWYQQSLDQGLQFLIQYYNGEERAKGNILERFSAQQFPDLHSELNLSSLELGDSALYFCASSVDPAYYNEQFFGPGTRLTVL.

This chain joins TRBV25-1 and TRBJ1-2, with TRBD1 as a possible D gene (6 bases). The V gene's germline CDR1 is MGHDK and CDR2 SYGVNS. The V gene lost 4 bases and the J gene lost 4 bases, with 13 bases spanning the gap. The CDR3 spans 14 residues. The chain's CDR3 is CASSVSGAAYGYTF. The CDR3 bases are TGTGCCAGCAGTGTCTCGGGGGCTGCCTATGGCTACACCTTC.

This clone was recorded at least ten times. This chain connects TRBV27 to TRBJ1-2; 11 positions match TRBD1. The V and J ends lost 6 bases and 4 bases, in that order; junction bases with no gene match: 4. CDR1 MNHEY and CDR2 SMNVEV come from the germline V gene (reference sequence). This CDR3 is built from 14 residues. CDR3 residues: CASSPGQGVYGYTF. As DNA, the CDR3 is TGTGCCAGCAGCCCGGGACAGGGGGTCTATGGCTACACCTTC.

V is TRBV5-1 and J is TRBJ2-1, with 15 nucleotides matching TRBD2. Germline V gene sequence: CDR1 SGHRS, CDR2 YFSETQ. CDR3 length equals 16 residues. V dropped 4 bases and J dropped 6; count of bases not matched to a gene: 5. The chain's CDR3 is CASSLGLAGGFNEQFF. Written as DNA, the CDR3 is TGCGCCAGCAGCCTAGGACTAGCGGGAGGGTTCAATGAGCAGTTCTTC. Full variable domain (missing parts from reference TRBV5-1 and TRBJ2-1): KAGVTQTPRYLIKTRGQQVTLSCSPISGHRSVSWYQQTPGQGLQFLFEYFSETQRNKGNFPGRFSGRQFSNSRSEMNVSTLELGDSALYLCASSLGLAGGFNEQFFGPGTRLTVL.

The chain carries TRBV19 and TRBJ1-2; 8 positions agree with TRBD1. The V and J ends lost 9 bases and 0 bases, in that order; junction bases with no gene match: 6. The CDR3 sequence is 14 residues long. The V gene's germline CDR1 is LNHDA and CDR2 SQIVND (reference sequence). Here the CDR3 DNA reads TGTGCCAGCCGTCGGACAGGGACTAACTATGGCTACACCTTC. This encodes CASRRTGTNYGYTF.

This clone has only a few counts. The chain recombines TRBV2 with TRBJ1-5; D unresolved. Trimming removed 4 bases at V and 7 bases at J, with 11 bases between. CDR3 size: 13 residues. Germline V gene data show CDR1 as SNHLY and CDR2 as FYNNEI. CDR3 nucleotide sequence: TGTGCCAGCAGTGGATACATGAGGCAGCCCCAGCATTTT. Protein: CASSGYMRQPQHF.

V gene TRBV18 combines with J gene TRBJ2-1, with 11 bases lining up with TRBD1. Looked up from germline, CDR1 is KGHSH and CDR2 is LQKENI. J lost 0 bases, V lost 5 bases, and 3 bases had no gene match. The CDR3 sequence is 16 residues long. This CDR3 reads CASSRDRGGSYNEQFF. Here the CDR3 DNA reads TGTGCCAGCTCAAGGGACAGGGGGGGCTCCTACAATGAGCAGTTCTTC.

This clone was seen repeatedly, ten times or more. This chain links TRBV30 with TRBJ1-1; D gene ambiguous. The CDR3 is 14 residues long. Trimming pared 0 bases from V and 4 bases from J, leaving 12 bases between. Germline CDR1 GTSNPN, CDR2 SVGIG (reference sequence). The CDR3 DNA reads TGTGCCTGGAGTGTACAGCCGGAGACCACTGAAGCTTTCTTT. This sequence encodes CAWSVQPETTEAFF.

This chain uses TRBV11-2 with TRBJ1-4; 10 bases align to TRBD1. This CDR3 is built from 15 residues. Germline values: CDR1 SGHAT, CDR2 FQNNGV. With V trimmed by 5 bases and J by 7 bases, 7 bases remained unmatched. The CDR3 nucleotides read TGTGCCAGCAGCGCCCGGGACAGGGGTTCTGAAAAACTGTTTTTT. This translates into CASSARDRGSEKLFF. Combining the CDR3 with reference TRBV11-2 and TRBJ1-4 gives the whole variable domain EAGVAQSPRYKIIEKRQSVAFWCNPISGHATLYWYQQILGQGPKLLIQFQNNGVVDDSQLPKDRFSAERLKGVDSTLKIQPAKLEDSAVYLCASSARDRGSEKLFFGSGTQLSVL.

V and J are TRBV11-3 and TRBJ2-3; D is unclear. The CDR3 is made up of 12 amino acids. V lost 4 bases and J 3 bases, leaving 5 bases between the germline ends. Per germline, CDR1 SGHNT and CDR2 YENEEA. This CDR3 is CASSWSTDTQYF. CDR3 nucleotides: TGTGCCAGCAGCTGGTCGACAGATACGCAGTATTTT.

This clone was counted once. The chain links TRBV5-6 to TRBJ2-2, with 12 bases matching TRBD2. The CDR3 extends over 16 amino acids. CDR1 and CDR2 from the germline V gene are SGHDT and YYEEEE. Trimming at V came to 2 bases and at J to 4 bases, leaving 3 bases not matched to a gene. The DNA of the CDR3 is TGTGCCAGCAGCTTCGGACTAGCGGGGTCCACCGGGGAGCTGTTTTTT. This encodes CASSFGLAGSTGELFF.

This chain uses TRBV19 with TRBJ2-1; 9 positions match TRBD2. The length of the CDR3 is 19 residues. Germline values: CDR1 LNHDA, CDR2 SQIVND (reference sequence). J gave up 5 bases and V 5 bases, and 19 bases lay outside the gene matches. The DNA of the CDR3 is TGTGCCAGTAGTCCCTTAGCCTCCCACTTTGCGGGAGGGGACAATGAGCAGTTCTTC. Translation: CASSPLASHFAGGDNEQFF.

This clone has a handful of counts. This rearrangement joins TRBV30 to TRBJ1-2; perhaps TRBD1 as D (6 bases). The CDR3 loop spans 14 amino acids. V lost 3 bases, J lost 6 bases, and 17 bases lay in between. The germline CDR1 and CDR2 sequences are GTSNPN and SVGIG (reference sequence). CDR3 nucleotide sequence: TGTGCCTGGAGAGATCCCCAGGGGAGGAATGGCTACACCTTC. This encodes CAWRDPQGRNGYTF.